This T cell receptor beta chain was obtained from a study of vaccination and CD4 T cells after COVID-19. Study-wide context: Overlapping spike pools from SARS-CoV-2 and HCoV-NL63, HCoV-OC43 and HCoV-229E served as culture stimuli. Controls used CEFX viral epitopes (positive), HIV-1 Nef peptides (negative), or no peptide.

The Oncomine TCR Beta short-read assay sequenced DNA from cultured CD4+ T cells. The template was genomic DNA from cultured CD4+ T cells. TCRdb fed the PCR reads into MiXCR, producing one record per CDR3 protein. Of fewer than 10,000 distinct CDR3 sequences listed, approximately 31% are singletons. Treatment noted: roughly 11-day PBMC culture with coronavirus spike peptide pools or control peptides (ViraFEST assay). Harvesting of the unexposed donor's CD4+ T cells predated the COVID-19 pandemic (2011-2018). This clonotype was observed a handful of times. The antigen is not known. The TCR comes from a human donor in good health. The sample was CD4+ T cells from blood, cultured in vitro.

The chain's CDR3 is CASSLYVDSPLHF. CDR3 nucleotides: TGTGCCAGCAGCTTGTACGTGGATTCACCCCTCCACTTT. This chain connects TRBV5-8 to TRBJ1-6; D is ambiguous. The V gene lost 1 base and the J gene lost 8 bases, with 7 bases spanning the gap. Germline lookup yields CDR1 SGHTS and CDR2 YDEGEE. This CDR3 is 13 amino acids long.